The next 16 T cell receptor beta chains were all read from a single sample in a study of OX40 agonist ivuxolimab in advanced cancers. Repertoires were generated with immunoSEQ multiplex PCR, while TCRdb's copy carries only in-frame clones and drops some. The data show about 120,000 clones, roughly 95% seen once. The sample consisted of CD4+ or CD8+ T cells sorted from blood, taken in a trial of the OX40 agonist ivuxolimab. The receptors were gathered from an adult with an advanced solid tumor such as melanoma, head and neck, liver or kidney cancer.

The V and J genes are TRBV9 and TRBJ1-2, with 8 bases identical to TRBD1. The CDR3 has 16 residues. The germline V gene has CDR1 SGDLS and CDR2 YYNGEE. The V and J ends lost 5 bases and 4 bases, in that order; junction bases with no gene match: 13. The CDR3, as DNA: TGTGCCAGCAGGTCGCAGGGGGCGCAGAGGGGCTATGGCTACACCTTC. This gives the protein CASRSQGAQRGYGYTF.

V usage is TRBV5-8 and J usage is TRBJ1-5; D may be TRBD1 (6 bases). Trimming removed 0 bases at V and 6 bases at J, with 16 bases between. The germline CDR1 and CDR2 sequences are SGHTS and YDEGEE. This CDR3 comprises 16 residues. The CDR3 here is CASSLGGQGRGQPQHF. Here the CDR3 DNA reads TGTGCCAGCAGCTTGGGGGGCCAGGGGAGGGGTCAGCCCCAGCATTTT.

CDR3 in DNA: TGTGCCAGCAAACAGGGAGGCACAGATACGCAGTATTTT. It codes for CASKQGGTDTQYF. The gene calls are TRBV28 and TRBJ2-3; weak D call: TRBD1 (6 bases). This CDR3 has 13 residues. Per the germline V gene, CDR1 is MDHEN and CDR2 is SYDVKM. The germline V and J ends were trimmed by 7 bases and 1 base, with 9 bases remaining between them. The full variable domain, in which reference TRBV28 and TRBJ2-3 provide the parts outside the CDR3, is DVKVTQSSRYLVKRTGEKVFLECVQDMDHENMFWYRQDPGLGLRLIYFSYDVKMKEKGDIPEGYSVSREKKERFSLILESASTNQTSMYLCASKQGGTDTQYFGPGTRLTVL.

The rearrangement joins TRBV5-8 to TRBJ1-5, with D uncertain. The length of the CDR3 is 13 residues. V was cut by 2 bases and J by 4 bases, with 7 bases left in between. Germline CDR1 is SGHTS and CDR2 is YDEGEE. CDR3 region: CASSLRGNQPQHF. The CDR3 bases are TGTGCCAGCAGCTTACGAGGGAATCAGCCCCAGCATTTT.

The rearrangement joins TRBV21-1 to TRBJ1-4; TRBD1 is taken as the D call from the table, unchecked against the DNA. TRBV21-1 is a recognized pseudogene. CDR3 length equals 18 residues. The DNA for the CDR3 is TGTGCCAGCACCACTCCTCCGGGACAGGGCTTAACTAATGAAAAACTGTTTTTT. It specifies CASTTPPGQGLTNEKLFF.

The CDR3 spells CASSLGPGGAVHF. Here the CDR3 DNA reads TGTGCCAGCAGCTTAGGGCCAGGGGGCGCCGTCCACTTT. The chain carries TRBV11-2 and TRBJ1-6; 8 positions match TRBD1. The length of the CDR3 is 13 residues. Germline V CDR1 and CDR2: SGHAT, FQNNGV. V was clipped by 1 base and J by 17 bases; unmatched bases: 7. Full variable domain (outside the CDR3, taken from reference TRBV11-2 and TRBJ1-6): EAGVAQSPRYKIIEKRQSVAFWCNPISGHATLYWYQQILGQGPKLLIQFQNNGVVDDSQLPKDRFSAERLKGVDSTLKIQPAKLEDSAVYLCASSLGPGGAVHFGNGTRLTVT.

As concerns this clone: Other DNA sequences in this sample translate to the same CDR3. The rearrangement uses TRBV7-2 and TRBJ1-3, with 7 bases aligning to TRBD1. After removal of 0 bases from V and 1 base from J, the junction contained 3 bases not matched to a gene. Per the germline V gene, CDR1 is SGHTA and CDR2 is FQGNSA. The CDR3 loop spans 16 amino acids. The CDR3 sequence is CASSLATGSSGNTIYF. The CDR3 DNA sequence: TGTGCCAGCAGCTTAGCGACAGGGAGTTCTGGAAACACCATATATTTT.

The J gene is TRBJ1-1, the V gene TRBV5-4; D remains unclear. V was shortened by 1 base and J by 5 bases, with 9 bases between the two germline ends. The CDR3 loop spans 13 amino acids. Germline values: CDR1 SGHNT, CDR2 YYREEE (reference sequence). The CDR3 nucleotides read TGTGCCAGCAGCTTGCCGGTGGCGACTGAAGCTTTCTTT. Translated: CASSLPVATEAFF.

The chain links TRBV9 to TRBJ1-6; no clear D gene. Trimming removed 0 bases at V and 6 bases at J, with 4 bases between. This CDR3 has 13 amino acids. Germline CDR1 and CDR2: SGDLS and YYNGEE. This chain's CDR3 is CASSVDANSPLHF. The CDR3 DNA follows: TGTGCCAGCAGCGTAGACGCTAATTCACCCCTCCACTTT.

This chain connects TRBV30 to TRBJ1-6; TRBD1 aligns across 7 bases. The CDR3 runs 14 residues. Germline V gene lookup returns CDR1 GTSNPN and CDR2 SVGIG (reference sequence). J gave up 7 bases and V 4 bases, and 7 bases lay outside the gene matches. The CDR3 bases are TGTGCCTGGACGCAAGGGACAGAGAATTCACCCCTCCACTTT. Translation: CAWTQGTENSPLHF. The full variable domain, completed using reference TRBV30 and TRBJ1-6, is SQTIHQWPATLVQPVGSPLSLECTVEGTSNPNLYWYRQAAGRGLQLLFYSVGIGQISSEVPQNLSASRPQDRQFILSSKKLLLSDSGFYLCAWTQGTENSPLHFGNGTRLTVT.

The gene calls are TRBV11-2 and TRBJ2-3; 11 nucleotides align to TRBD2. The CDR3 totals 16 residues. With V trimmed by 5 bases and J by 3 bases, 7 bases remained unmatched. Looked up from germline, CDR1 is SGHAT and CDR2 is FQNNGV. The CDR3 protein is CASSPIAGGTTDTQYF. DNA for the CDR3: TGTGCCAGCAGCCCTATAGCGGGGGGGACGACAGATACGCAGTATTTT.

CDR3: CASSPNTGLNQPQHF. The CDR3 region has the DNA TGTGCCAGCAGCCCAAACACAGGGCTCAATCAGCCCCAGCATTTT. The chain links TRBV7-9 to TRBJ1-5, with TRBD1 as a possible D gene (6 bases). The CDR3 has 15 residues. Germline V lookup: CDR1 SEHNR, CDR2 FQNEAQ (reference sequence). Trimming removed 5 bases at V and 3 bases at J, with 14 bases between.

J is TRBJ2-5 and V is TRBV28; 7 bases align to TRBD1. Trimming removed 5 bases from V and 5 bases from J; junction bases left unmatched: 14. The CDR3 is 16 amino acids. CDR1 and CDR2 (germline): MDHEN, SYDVKM. CDR3 in amino acids: CASSTLGTVGLETQYF. The CDR3 region has the DNA TGTGCCAGCAGTACCCTCGGGACAGTTGGGCTGGAGACCCAGTACTTC.

This clone appeared a few times. CDR3 region: CASSFRAGGGYTF. CDR3 coding DNA: TGTGCCAGCAGTTTTCGGGCAGGGGGCGGCTACACCTTC. The chain employs TRBV27 and TRBJ1-2; 8 positions match TRBD1. The germline CDR1 and CDR2 sequences are MNHEY and SMNVEV (reference sequence). CDR3 length equals 13 residues. Losses at the gene ends were 3 bases for V and 8 bases for J; bases not matched to a gene: 5.

V usage is TRBV7-2 and J usage is TRBJ1-6; no firm D call. Germline V gene lookup returns CDR1 SGHTA and CDR2 FQGNSA. This CDR3 spans 15 amino acids. Trimming pared 5 bases from V and 8 bases from J, leaving 16 bases between. DNA for the CDR3: TGTGCCAGCAGCCCCTTAAGGGAGCCGGATTCACCCCTCCACTTT. It translates to CASSPLREPDSPLHF.

The CDR3 DNA is TGCAGCGTGGGGACTAGCGGGAAGTTCGGGGAGCTGTTTTTT. Residues: CSVGTSGKFGELFF. V gene TRBV29-1 combines with J gene TRBJ2-2; 13 positions match TRBD2. V gave up 6 bases and J gave up 7 bases; unmatched junction bases: 5. This CDR3 has 14 residues. The V gene's germline CDR1 is SQVTM and CDR2 ANQGSEA.